These T cell receptor beta chains were read from a single sample in a study of T cell responses to AZD1222 COVID-19 vaccine. Here immunoSEQ multiplex PCR was the method, and the copy in TCRdb shows in-frame clones only, minus some. The table lists roughly 120,000 clones, approximately 86% of them singletons. The sequencing here drew on peripheral blood, taken on day 0 of AZD1222 vaccination. These receptors were obtained from an adult in good health. Both conserved end residues are part of each CDR3. The order of the fields is CDR3 protein, CDR3 DNA, D gene, J gene, V gene. A D gene is named only where the DNA matches it firmly.

CDR3: CASSSTGQGATEAFF; DNA: TGTGCCAGCAGTTCGACCGGACAGGGGGCCACTGAAGCTTTCTTT; D: TRBD1; J: TRBJ1-1; V: TRBV28
CDR3: CASRLYRGLGNEQFF; DNA: TGTGCCAGCAGGCTCTACAGGGGGCTCGGCAATGAGCAGTTCTTC; D: TRBD1; J: TRBJ2-1; V: TRBV28
CDR3: CASSQDKGGRETQYF; DNA: TGTGCCAGCAGCCAAGATAAAGGGGGGCGGGAGACCCAGTACTTC; D: .; J: TRBJ2-5; V: TRBV3-1/TRBV3-2
CDR3: CASSYLDGETQYF; DNA: TGTGCCAGCAGTTATTTGGACGGAGAGACCCAGTACTTC; D: .; J: TRBJ2-5; V: TRBV6-2/TRBV6-3
CDR3: CASSLNVDTEAFF; DNA: TGTGCCAGCAGTTTAAATGTGGACACTGAAGCTTTCTTT; D: .; J: TRBJ1-1; V: TRBV27
CDR3: CASRQGAGYGYTF; DNA: TGTGCCAGCAGACAGGGGGCCGGGTATGGCTACACCTTC; D: TRBD1; J: TRBJ1-2; V: TRBV6-5
CDR3: CSAGSAGSETQYF; DNA: TGCAGCGCAGGTTCAGCAGGGAGCGAGACCCAGTACTTC; D: .; J: TRBJ2-5; V: TRBV29-1
CDR3: CASSYSTMAPSYEQYF; DNA: TGTGCCAGCAGTTACTCGACGATGGCCCCATCCTACGAGCAGTACTTC; D: .; J: TRBJ2-7; V: TRBV6-5
CDR3: CASSFDGASGYGYTF; DNA: TGTGCCAGCAGCTTCGACGGGGCCTCGGGCTATGGCTACACCTTC; D: .; J: TRBJ1-2; V: TRBV7-6
CDR3: CASSLLPVRTSTDTQYF; DNA: TGTGCCAGCAGCTTACTTCCTGTCCGTACTAGCACAGATACGCAGTATTTT; D: .; J: TRBJ2-3; V: TRBV7-2
CDR3: CASSLTVMGPQHF; DNA: TGTGCCAGCAGCCTGACAGTTATGGGGCCCCAGCATTTT; D: .; J: TRBJ1-5; V: TRBV7-2
CDR3: CASSGPGPPIWGQPQHF; DNA: TGTGCCAGCAGTGGACCGGGACCGCCGATTTGGGGTCAGCCCCAGCATTTT; D: .; J: TRBJ1-5; V: TRBV6-2/TRBV6-3
CDR3: CASSRRSYSYSNQPQHF; DNA: TGTGCCAGCAGTCGTCGCAGCTACTCTTATAGCAATCAGCCCCAGCATTTT; D: .; J: TRBJ1-5; V: TRBV5-6
CDR3: CSVEAGPTNEKLFF; DNA: TGCAGCGTTGAAGCAGGGCCAACTAATGAAAAACTGTTTTTT; D: .; J: TRBJ1-4; V: TRBV29-1
CDR3: CASSFLSGREKYSPLHF; DNA: TGTGCCAGCAGCTTTTTGTCAGGCCGAGAAAAATATTCACCCCTCCACTTT; D: .; J: TRBJ1-6; V: TRBV11-3
CDR3: CASSIRQGAAGANVLTF; DNA: TGTGCCAGTAGTATAAGACAGGGGGCTGCTGGGGCCAACGTCCTGACTTTC; D: TRBD1; J: TRBJ2-6; V: TRBV19